The 29 T cell receptor beta chains given below trace back to one sample, sequenced in a study of neurological immune-mediated disorders. TCRdb reanalysed the 5' RACE reads using MiXCR and keeps one entry per CDR3 protein. Here the sample spans over 60,000 distinct CDR3 sequences, around 5.5% being singletons. The sample consisted of PBMCs. All receptors derive from a woman aged 25 to 45 with multiple sclerosis.

With respect to this clonotype: A much larger clone lies a single base off, so this may be a read error. The chain has TRBV20-1 and TRBJ2-7; the D gene is possibly TRBD1 (6 bases). Germline CDR1 DFQATT, CDR2 SNEGSKA (reference sequence). The CDR3 is 16 amino acids. Trimming pared 2 bases from V and 2 bases from J, leaving 19 bases between. This chain's CDR3 is CSARNTWDTTTYEQYF. CDR3 bases: TGCAGTGCTAGAAACACCTGGGACACAACCACCTACGAGCAGTACTTC.

The chain recombines TRBV3-1 with TRBJ2-7; D gene unclear. Germline V lookup: CDR1 LGHDT, CDR2 YNNKEL (reference sequence). V lost 5 bases and J lost 7, with 12 bases in between. The CDR3 contains 12 residues. CDR3 coding DNA: TGTGCCAGCAGCAAGGGTCCGGTAGAGCAGTACTTC. It specifies CASSKGPVEQYF.

For this clonotype: Given a much more abundant clone one base away, this may be a read error. The V gene is TRBV7-7, the J gene TRBJ2-5; either TRBD1 or TRBD2 may fit D (5 bases each). This CDR3 spans 14 amino acids. The germline V gene has CDR1 SSHAT and CDR2 FNYEAQ (reference sequence). The CDR3 region has the DNA TGTGCTAGCAGCCAGCCGGGAAAGGGGCAGACCCAGTACTTC. Amino acid sequence: CASSQPGKGQTQYF.

The sample holds a few counts of this clonotype. One base away lies a much larger clone, so this may be a sequencing read error. The V call is TRBV6-5, the J call TRBJ2-5; D is ambiguous. Germline V gives CDR1 MNHEY, CDR2 SVGAGI. V was shortened by 5 bases and J by 4 bases, with 11 bases between the two germline ends. The CDR3 has 13 residues. In nucleotides, the CDR3 is TGTGCCAGCAGTCCAGAAAGGAGAGAGACCCAGTACTTC. Its protein is CASSPERRETQYF.

The rearrangement links TRBV20-1 to TRBJ2-3; D tentatively reads TRBD1 or TRBD2 (5 bases each). The length of the CDR3 is 14 residues. The V gene's germline CDR1 is DFQATT and CDR2 SNEGSKA (reference sequence). Trimming removed 1 base at V and 4 bases at J, with 12 bases between. The CDR3 protein is CSARVAGRSDTQYF. CDR3 bases: TGCAGTGCTAGAGTGGCAGGGAGATCAGATACGCAGTATTTT.

V usage is TRBV20-1 and J usage is TRBJ2-1, with no clear D. The CDR3 runs to 15 residues. Germline lookup yields CDR1 DFQATT and CDR2 SNEGSKA (reference sequence). The V gene lost 3 bases and the J gene lost 1 base, with 13 bases spanning the gap. The CDR3 DNA reads as TGCAGTGCTAGCGATCACGCCACATCCTACAATGAGCAGTTCTTC. This translates into CSASDHATSYNEQFF.

This clonotype was detected ten times or more. This chain uses TRBV10-3 with TRBJ1-1, with 9 bases that match TRBD1. J lost 0 bases, V lost 5 bases, and 4 bases had no gene match. Germline CDR1 is ENHRY and CDR2 is SYGVKD. The CDR3 contains 15 residues. CDR3 nucleotide sequence: TGTGCCATCAGTTCAACAGGGGGCCTGAACACTGAAGCTTTCTTT. Translated: CAISSTGGLNTEAFF.

This clonotype was recorded many times. V and J are TRBV20-1 and TRBJ2-7; 8 bases line up with TRBD1. CDR1 is DFQATT, CDR2 SNEGSKA, per germline (reference sequence). V dropped 0 bases and J dropped 5; count of bases not matched to a gene: 9. The CDR3 is 15 residues long. This CDR3 is CSARDRDRRVHEQYF. The CDR3 coding sequence is TGCAGTGCTAGAGATAGGGACAGGCGTGTCCACGAGCAGTACTTC.

This clonotype was found a few times. A read error is possible here, since a much larger clone lies one base away. The rearrangement joins TRBV6-5 to TRBJ1-1, with 7 bases matching TRBD1. This CDR3 is 12 amino acids long. Germline values: CDR1 MNHEY, CDR2 SVGAGI. J gave up 5 bases and V 5 bases, and 2 bases lay outside the gene matches. CDR3 protein: CASSTRGTEAFF. CDR3 in DNA: TGTGCCAGCAGTACCAGGGGGACTGAAGCTTTCTTT.

This clonotype is deemed medium-sized. This sequence joins TRBV9 and TRBJ2-3, with 7 nucleotides matching TRBD2. This CDR3 is built from 15 residues. Germline trimming cut 3 bases from V and 4 bases from J; bases unmatched to any gene: 8. Germline V lookup: CDR1 SGDLS, CDR2 YYNGEE. CDR3 region: CASSESGVVSDTQYF. In DNA form, the CDR3 reads TGTGCCAGCAGCGAAAGCGGGGTAGTCTCAGATACGCAGTATTTT.

This clonotype has at least ten counts. The chain is built from TRBV28 and TRBJ2-3, with D uncertain. The CDR3 runs to 15 residues. Germline CDR1 and CDR2: MDHEN and SYDVKM. V lost 6 bases, J lost 3 bases, and 16 bases lay in between. The CDR3 DNA sequence: TGTGCCAGCAGCCTTACCCCCTCCAGTACAGATACGCAGTATTTT. Translating it yields CASSLTPSSTDTQYF.

This clonotype has at least ten counts. V is TRBV29-1 and J is TRBJ2-1; D unresolved. V was trimmed by 4 bases and J by 6 bases, leaving 7 bases between them. CDR1 and CDR2 from the germline V gene are SQVTM and ANQGSEA. The CDR3 spans 11 residues. For the CDR3, the DNA is TGCAGCGTTGGAAGCGCCAATGAGCAGTTCTTC. Its protein product is CSVGSANEQFF.

Concerning this clonotype: This clone may be a read error of a much larger clone one base away. This chain joins TRBV20-1 and TRBJ1-2; D uncertain. This CDR3 has 14 residues. CDR1 and CDR2 (germline): DFQATT, SNEGSKA (reference sequence). V dropped 0 bases and J dropped 3 bases, with 11 bases sitting between them. The CDR3 bases are TGCAGTGCTAGAGATGTGGGAACCCACTATGGCTACACCTTC. Its protein is CSARDVGTHYGYTF.

This clonotype was seen ten or more times. This chain links TRBV29-1 with TRBJ1-4; D is unclear. Trimming stripped 6 bases from V and 0 bases from J, with 5 bases between. Per germline, CDR1 SQVTM and CDR2 ANQGSEA. This CDR3 is built from 12 residues. CDR3 region: CSVQTTNEKLFF. The CDR3 nucleotides read TGCAGCGTCCAGACAACTAATGAAAAACTGTTTTTT.

This clonotype was counted ten times or more. The gene calls are TRBV25-1 and TRBJ2-5, with unresolved D. Between the trimmed V and J ends, which lost 1 base and 5 bases, there was a span of 8 bases. CDR3 length: 13 residues. Looked up from germline, CDR1 is MGHDK and CDR2 is SYGVNS. The CDR3 DNA sequence: TGTGCCAGCAGTGAATGGGCTACCGAGACCCAGTACTTC. This sequence encodes CASSEWATETQYF.

This clonotype showed up just a few times. This sequence joins TRBV5-1 and TRBJ1-1; D gene unclear. This CDR3 comprises 11 residues. Trimming removed 0 bases from V and 8 bases from J, with 5 bases in between. Germline V gene sequence: CDR1 SGHRS, CDR2 YFSETQ. The CDR3 region is CASSLAGEAFF. DNA for the CDR3: TGCGCCAGCAGCTTGGCTGGGGAAGCTTTCTTT.

This clonotype was counted many times. One end of the junction does not line up with germline, which may come from a read error. The chain uses TRBV7-8 and TRBJ1-5, with D possibly TRBD1 on 6 matching bases. Germline V gene data show CDR1 as SGHVS and CDR2 as FQNEAQ. This CDR3 spans 15 amino acids. This CDR3 reads CASSSVVGGRQPQNF. The CDR3 DNA reads as TGTGCCAGCAGCTCGGTGGTGGGGGGGCGACAGCCCCAGAATTTT.

In this sample, this clonotype turned up a few times. The V call is TRBV20-1, the J call TRBJ2-7; 8 bases map to TRBD1. The V segment lost 5 bases and the J segment 5 bases; nucleotides outside the gene matches: 11. The CDR3 runs 14 residues. The germline V gene has CDR1 DFQATT and CDR2 SNEGSKA (reference sequence). CDR3 residues: CSASGTGGVHEQYF. CDR3 in DNA: TGCAGTGCTTCCGGGACAGGCGGGGTCCACGAGCAGTACTTC.

Many counts were recorded for this clonotype. J is TRBJ1-2 and V is TRBV20-1; the D is unclear. With 0 bases removed from V and 5 bases from J, the gap between germline ends came to 10 bases. Germline CDR1 is DFQATT and CDR2 is SNEGSKA (reference sequence). The CDR3 is 13 residues long. The CDR3 DNA is TGCAGTGCTAGAGATCCCAGAACTTATGGCTACACCTTC. As protein: CSARDPRTYGYTF.

The chain carries TRBV5-1 and TRBJ2-5, with D perhaps TRBD2 (6 bases). The CDR3 spans 15 residues. Trimming pared 1 base from V and 0 bases from J, leaving 10 bases between. CDR1 is SGHRS, CDR2 YFSETQ, per germline. The CDR3 loop is CASSLFRGYQETQYF. The CDR3, as DNA: TGCGCCAGCAGCTTGTTCCGGGGGTACCAAGAGACCCAGTACTTC.

The chain recombines TRBV27 with TRBJ2-2; 10 bases are a match to TRBD2. The CDR3 has 15 residues. V trimming: 6 bases; J trimming: 4 bases; junction bases outside the gene matches: 5. In germline, CDR1 is MNHEY, CDR2 SMNVEV (reference sequence). The CDR3 reads CASRRAGGSTGELFF. CDR3 in DNA: TGTGCCAGCAGACGAGCGGGGGGGTCCACCGGGGAGCTGTTTTTT.

This clonotype was recorded at least ten times. This rearrangement joins TRBV20-1 to TRBJ2-1; 12 bases line up with TRBD2. The CDR3 is made up of 16 amino acids. With 3 bases clipped from V and 10 bases from J, the junction kept 13 bases outside the gene matches. Germline V gene sequence: CDR1 DFQATT, CDR2 SNEGSKA (reference sequence). CDR3 sequence: CSASSRTSGVTGEQFF. Written as DNA, the CDR3 is TGCAGTGCTAGTTCTCGGACTAGCGGGGTCACCGGAGAGCAGTTCTTC.

This clonotype was detected many times. CDR3 protein: CSAPLRGGYEQYF. DNA for the CDR3: TGCAGTGCTCCACTACGGGGGGGCTACGAGCAGTACTTC. This chain connects TRBV20-1 to TRBJ2-7; TRBD2 aligns across 8 bases. V lost 5 bases to trimming and J lost 3 bases; unmatched junction nucleotides: 6. From germline, CDR1 is DFQATT and CDR2 SNEGSKA (reference sequence). This CDR3 is 13 amino acids long.

The J gene is TRBJ1-1, the V gene TRBV7-9, with 7 bases identical to TRBD1. The CDR3 extends over 11 amino acids. J gave up 10 bases and V 5 bases, and 4 bases lay outside the gene matches. CDR1 and CDR2 from the germline V gene are SEHNR and FQNEAQ (reference sequence). The CDR3 region has the DNA TGTGCCAGCAGCCCAGGGGGGGGAGCTTTCTTT. Its translation: CASSPGGGAFF.

This clonotype was seen many times. The chain employs TRBV20-1 and TRBJ2-4; D may be TRBD2 (6 bases). This CDR3 is 13 amino acids long. From germline, CDR1 is DFQATT and CDR2 SNEGSKA (reference sequence). The CDR3 spells CMTRAPAKNIQYF. The CDR3 nucleotides read TGCATGACTAGGGCCCCAGCCAAAAACATTCAGTACTTC.

In this sample, this clonotype turned up many times. A read error is possible here, since a much larger clone lies one base away. V is TRBV20-1 and J is TRBJ2-1; either TRBD1 or TRBD2 may fit D (5 bases each). This CDR3 region has 15 residues. V lost 0 bases and J 5 bases, leaving 14 bases between the germline ends. Germline lookup yields CDR1 DFQATT and CDR2 SNEGSKA (reference sequence). In DNA form, the CDR3 reads TGCAGTGCTAGAGATGGGGGAAAGGTGAACAATGAGCAGTTCTTC. Translating it yields CSARDGGKVNNEQFF.

This clonotype was observed many times. This rearrangement joins TRBV20-1 to TRBJ1-1, with 8 nucleotides matching TRBD1. CDR1 DFQATT and CDR2 SNEGSKA come from the germline V gene (reference sequence). V lost 0 bases, J lost 3 bases, and 12 bases stayed unmatched. This CDR3 has 17 amino acids. CDR3 sequence (DNA): TGCAGTGCTAGAGATCGGACAGGGAGGGCCTTGGACACTGAAGCTTTCTTT. This codes for CSARDRTGRALDTEAFF.

This clonotype was recorded many times. The DNA for the CDR3 is TGTGCCAGCAGTGCCAGGGTCGGGGGATACGAGCAGTACTTC. It yields the protein CASSARVGGYEQYF. The chain is built from TRBV27 and TRBJ2-7; D is perhaps TRBD2 (6 bases). This CDR3 region has 14 residues. The ends were cut back, 5 bases at V and 4 bases at J, with 15 bases in the middle. Per germline, CDR1 MNHEY and CDR2 SMNVEV (reference sequence).

The table lists this clonotype with many counts. The V and J genes are TRBV7-8 and TRBJ1-4; D gene ambiguous. The germline gives CDR1 SGHVS, CDR2 FQNEAQ. Deletions cut 6 bases from V and 8 bases from J, with 16 bases between. CDR3 length equals 14 residues. The CDR3 DNA reads TGTGCCAGCAGACCCCAAGGGCCGGGGGAAAAACTGTTTTTT. This sequence encodes CASRPQGPGEKLFF. Drawing the rest from reference TRBV7-8 and TRBJ1-4, the complete variable domain is GAGVSQSPRYKVAKRGQDVALRCDPISGHVSLFWYQQALGQGPEFLTYFQNEAQLDKSGLPSDRFFAERPEGSVSTLKIQRTQQEDSAVYLCASRPQGPGEKLFFGSGTQLSVL.